This T cell receptor beta chain stems from a study of CD8 T cells in ankylosing spondylitis. This clonotype was counted at least ten times. Making the TCR beta libraries involved quantitative 5'-RACE with molecular barcodes. TCRdb reprocessed the 5' RACE reads with MiXCR, giving one entry per CDR3 protein. The sample has a few hundred thousand distinct CDR3 sequences; more than 9% are singletons. This clonotype was sampled from a male donor with ankylosing spondylitis or in good health (not recorded which). The sample comprised blood, either unsorted or a sorted T cell fraction (not recorded which).

The CDR3 protein is CASSPPAGERDTEAFF. CDR3 sequence (DNA): TGTGCCAGCAGTCCGCCTGCGGGGGAGCGGGACACTGAAGCTTTCTTT. The rearrangement links TRBV28 to TRBJ1-1, with D possibly matching TRBD1 (5 bases). Germline V gives CDR1 MDHEN, CDR2 SYDVKM. V lost 5 bases and J lost 3, with 19 bases in between. This CDR3 has 16 residues.